This T cell receptor beta chain comes out of a study of T-cell reconstitution after alpha-beta-depleted transplantation in children. Ten or more counts support this clonotype. Trimming removed 8 bases at V and 3 bases at J, with 10 bases between. CDR1 and CDR2 (germline): MNHEY, SVGEGT. This CDR3 has 12 amino acids. TCRbeta library construction was performed incorporating unique molecular identifiers. TCRdb re-called the PCR reads through MiXCR, storing one row per CDR3 protein. The table has 20,000 to 25,000 distinct CDR3 sequences, approximately 11% seen once. The sequence was collected from a human donor who donated a stem cell graft to a child with chronic granulomatous disease. The sequencing here drew on PBMCs from the stem cell graft donor, taken from the stem cell graft. V and J are TRBV6-2 or TRBV6-3 and TRBJ1-1; D might be TRBD1 (6 bases). The CDR3 here is CASSQGYTEAFF. The CDR3 DNA sequence: TGTGCCAGCTCACAGGGTTACACTGAAGCTTTCTTT.